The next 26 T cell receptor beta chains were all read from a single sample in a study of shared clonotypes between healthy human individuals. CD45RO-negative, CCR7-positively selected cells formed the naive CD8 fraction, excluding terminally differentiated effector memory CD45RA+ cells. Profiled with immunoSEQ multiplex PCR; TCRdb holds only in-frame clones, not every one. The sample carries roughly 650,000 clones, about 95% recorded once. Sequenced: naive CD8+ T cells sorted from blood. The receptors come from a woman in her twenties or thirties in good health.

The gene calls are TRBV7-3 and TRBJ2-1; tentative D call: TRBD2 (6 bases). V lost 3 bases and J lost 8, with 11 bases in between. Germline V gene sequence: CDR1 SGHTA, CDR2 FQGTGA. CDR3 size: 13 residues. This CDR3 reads CASSFTGADEQFF. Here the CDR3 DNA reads TGTGCCAGCAGCTTCACGGGAGCGGATGAGCAGTTCTTC. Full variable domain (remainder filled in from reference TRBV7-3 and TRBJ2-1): GAGVSQTPSNKVTEKGKYVELRCDPISGHTALYWYRQSLGQGPEFLIYFQGTGAADDSGLPNDRFFAVRPEGSVSTLKIQRTERGDSAVYLCASSFTGADEQFFGPGTRLTVL.

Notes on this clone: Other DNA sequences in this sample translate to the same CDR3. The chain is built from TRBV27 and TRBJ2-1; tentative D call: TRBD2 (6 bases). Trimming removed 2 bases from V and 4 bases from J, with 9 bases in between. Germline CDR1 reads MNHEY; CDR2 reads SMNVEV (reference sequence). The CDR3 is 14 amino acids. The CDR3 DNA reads TGTGCCAGCAGTTTAAGCGGGCCGTACAATGAGCAGTTCTTC. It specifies CASSLSGPYNEQFF.

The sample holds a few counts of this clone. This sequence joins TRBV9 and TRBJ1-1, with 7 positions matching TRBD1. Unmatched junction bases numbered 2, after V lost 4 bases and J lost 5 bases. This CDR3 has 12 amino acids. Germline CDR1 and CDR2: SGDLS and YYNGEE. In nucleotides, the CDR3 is TGTGCCAGCAGCCGACAGGGAACTGAAGCTTTCTTT. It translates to CASSRQGTEAFF.

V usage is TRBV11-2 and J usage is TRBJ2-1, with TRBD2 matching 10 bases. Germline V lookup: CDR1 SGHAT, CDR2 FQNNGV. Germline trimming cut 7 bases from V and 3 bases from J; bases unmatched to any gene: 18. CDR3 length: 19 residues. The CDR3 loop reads CASNPGPSGSRKVYNEQFF. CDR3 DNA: TGTGCCAGCAACCCAGGCCCTAGCGGGAGTCGGAAGGTCTACAATGAGCAGTTCTTC.

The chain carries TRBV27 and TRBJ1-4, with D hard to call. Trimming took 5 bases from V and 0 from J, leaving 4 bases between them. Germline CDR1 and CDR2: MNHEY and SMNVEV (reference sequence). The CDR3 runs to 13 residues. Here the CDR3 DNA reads TGTGCCAGCAGTACCTCAACTAATGAAAAACTGTTTTTT. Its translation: CASSTSTNEKLFF.

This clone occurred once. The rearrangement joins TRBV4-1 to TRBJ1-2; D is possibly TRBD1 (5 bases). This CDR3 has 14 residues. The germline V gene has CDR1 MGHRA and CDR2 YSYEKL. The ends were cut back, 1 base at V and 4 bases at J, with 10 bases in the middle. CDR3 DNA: TGCGCCAGCAGCCAAGTCTCGGGGGTCTATGGCTACACCTTC. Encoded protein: CASSQVSGVYGYTF.

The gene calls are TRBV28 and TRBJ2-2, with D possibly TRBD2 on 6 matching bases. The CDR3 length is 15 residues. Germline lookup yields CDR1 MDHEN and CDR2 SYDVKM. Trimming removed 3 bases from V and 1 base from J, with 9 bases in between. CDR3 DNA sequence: TGTGCCAGCAGTTTGCTTAGCGGGAACACCGGGGAGCTGTTTTTT. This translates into CASSLLSGNTGELFF. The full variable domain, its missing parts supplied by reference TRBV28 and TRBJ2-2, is DVKVTQSSRYLVKRTGEKVFLECVQDMDHENMFWYRQDPGLGLRLIYFSYDVKMKEKGDIPEGYSVSREKKERFSLILESASTNQTSMYLCASSLLSGNTGELFFGEGSRLTVL.

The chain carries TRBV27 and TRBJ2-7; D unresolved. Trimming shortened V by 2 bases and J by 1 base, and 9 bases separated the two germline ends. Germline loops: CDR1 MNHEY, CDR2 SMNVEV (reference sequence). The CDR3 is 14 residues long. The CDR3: CASSLVSGSYEQYF. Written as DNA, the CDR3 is TGTGCCAGCAGTTTAGTATCAGGATCCTACGAGCAGTACTTC.

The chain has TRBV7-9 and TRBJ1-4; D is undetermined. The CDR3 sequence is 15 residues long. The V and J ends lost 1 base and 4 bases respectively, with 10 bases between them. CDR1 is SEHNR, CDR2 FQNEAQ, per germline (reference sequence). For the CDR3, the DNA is TGTGCCAGCAGCTTAGTCCCCAGTTATAATGAAAAACTGTTTTTT. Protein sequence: CASSLVPSYNEKLFF.

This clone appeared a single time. CDR3 sequence: CASTPWANTGELFF. CDR3 nucleotide sequence: TGTGCCAGCACCCCCTGGGCGAACACCGGGGAGCTGTTTTTT. The rearrangement links TRBV27 to TRBJ2-2; D remains unclear. With 7 bases removed from V and 0 bases from J, the gap between germline ends came to 9 bases. CDR3 length: 14 residues. Germline assignment: CDR1 MNHEY and CDR2 SMNVEV (reference sequence).

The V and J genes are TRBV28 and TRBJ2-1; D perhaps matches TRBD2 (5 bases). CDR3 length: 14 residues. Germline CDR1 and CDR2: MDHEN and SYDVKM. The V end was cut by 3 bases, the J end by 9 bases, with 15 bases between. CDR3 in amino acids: CASSLIAPFSEQFF. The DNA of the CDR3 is TGTGCCAGCAGTTTGATAGCGCCCTTTTCTGAGCAGTTCTTC.

The CDR3 nucleotides read TGTGCCAGCAGTCCCGACAGGGTAGGGCAGCCCCAGCATTTT. This gives the protein CASSPDRVGQPQHF. The rearrangement uses TRBV28 and TRBJ1-5; 7 bases agree with TRBD1. This CDR3 has 14 residues. V trimming: 5 bases; J trimming: 7 bases; junction bases outside the gene matches: 8. Germline CDR1 MDHEN, CDR2 SYDVKM.

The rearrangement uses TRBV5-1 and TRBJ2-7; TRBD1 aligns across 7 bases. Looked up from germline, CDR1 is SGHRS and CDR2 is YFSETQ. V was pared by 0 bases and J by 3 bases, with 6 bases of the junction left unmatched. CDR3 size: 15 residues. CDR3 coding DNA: TGCGCCAGCAGCTTGGGGGACAGATCTTACTACGAGCAGTACTTC. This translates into CASSLGDRSYYEQYF.

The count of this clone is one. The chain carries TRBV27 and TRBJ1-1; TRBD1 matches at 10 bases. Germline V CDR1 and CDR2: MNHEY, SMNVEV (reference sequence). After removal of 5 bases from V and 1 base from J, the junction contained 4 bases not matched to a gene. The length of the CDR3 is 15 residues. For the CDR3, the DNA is TGTGCCAGCAGTCCCGGGACAGGGGCGAACACTGAAGCTTTCTTT. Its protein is CASSPGTGANTEAFF.

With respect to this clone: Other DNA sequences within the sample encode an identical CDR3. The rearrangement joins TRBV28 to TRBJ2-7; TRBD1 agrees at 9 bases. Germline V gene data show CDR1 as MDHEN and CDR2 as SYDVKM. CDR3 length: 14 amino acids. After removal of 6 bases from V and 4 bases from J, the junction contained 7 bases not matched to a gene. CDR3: CASSLPGTGYEQYF. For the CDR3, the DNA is TGTGCCAGCAGCCTGCCCGGGACAGGGTACGAGCAGTACTTC.

The CDR3 nucleotides are TGTGCCAGCAACCTCGACAGGGGAGGTGTCTACAATGAGCAGTTCTTC. Translated, it gives CASNLDRGGVYNEQFF. The chain has TRBV5-4 and TRBJ2-1, with TRBD1 matching 8 bases. Trimming cost V 6 bases and J 3 bases; bases outside gene matches: 11. The germline gives CDR1 SGHNT, CDR2 YYREEE (reference sequence). The CDR3 is 16 residues long.

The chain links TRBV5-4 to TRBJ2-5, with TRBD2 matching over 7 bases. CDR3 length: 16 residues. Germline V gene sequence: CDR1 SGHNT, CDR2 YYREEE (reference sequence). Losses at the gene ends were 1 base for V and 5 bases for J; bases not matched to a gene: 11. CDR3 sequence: CASSLSLAGLGETQYF. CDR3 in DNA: TGTGCCAGCAGCTTGTCGTTAGCGGGCCTCGGGGAGACCCAGTACTTC.

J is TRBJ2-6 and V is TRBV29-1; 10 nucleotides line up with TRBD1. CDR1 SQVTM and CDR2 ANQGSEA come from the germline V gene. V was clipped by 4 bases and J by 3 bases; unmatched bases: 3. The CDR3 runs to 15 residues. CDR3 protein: CSVAGTGVGANVLTF. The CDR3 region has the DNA TGCAGCGTTGCCGGGACAGGGGTTGGGGCCAACGTCCTGACTTTC.

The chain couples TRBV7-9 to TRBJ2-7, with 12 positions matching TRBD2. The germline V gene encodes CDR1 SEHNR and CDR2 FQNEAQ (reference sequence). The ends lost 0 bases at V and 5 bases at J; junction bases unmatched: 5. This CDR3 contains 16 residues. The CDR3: CASSLAGLAGNHEQYF. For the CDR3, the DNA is TGTGCCAGCAGCTTAGCCGGACTAGCGGGAAACCACGAGCAGTACTTC. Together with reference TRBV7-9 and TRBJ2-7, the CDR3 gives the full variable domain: DTGVSQNPRHKITKRGQNVTFRCDPISEHNRLYWYRQTLGQGPEFLTYFQNEAQLEKSRLLSDRFSAERPKGSFSTLEIQRTEQGDSAMYLCASSLAGLAGNHEQYFGPGTRLTVT.

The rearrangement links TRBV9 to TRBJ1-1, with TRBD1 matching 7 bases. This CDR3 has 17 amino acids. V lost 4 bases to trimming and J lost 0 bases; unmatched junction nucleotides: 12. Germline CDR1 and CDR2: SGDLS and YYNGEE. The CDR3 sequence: CASSPGQDGGMNTEAFF. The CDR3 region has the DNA TGTGCCAGCAGCCCCGGACAGGATGGGGGCATGAACACTGAAGCTTTCTTT.

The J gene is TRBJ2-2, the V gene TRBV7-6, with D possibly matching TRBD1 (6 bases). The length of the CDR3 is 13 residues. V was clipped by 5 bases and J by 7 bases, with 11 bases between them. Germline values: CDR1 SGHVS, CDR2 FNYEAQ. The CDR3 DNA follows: TGTGCCAGCAGCACAGGGACGGTCGGGGAGCTGTTTTTT. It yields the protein CASSTGTVGELFF.

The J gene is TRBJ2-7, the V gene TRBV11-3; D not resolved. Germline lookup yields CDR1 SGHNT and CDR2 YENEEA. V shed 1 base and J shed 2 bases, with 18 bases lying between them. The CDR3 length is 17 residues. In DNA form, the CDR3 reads TGTGCCAGCAGCTTAGCAAGTCCAGAGACACTCACCTACGAGCAGTACTTC. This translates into CASSLASPETLTYEQYF.

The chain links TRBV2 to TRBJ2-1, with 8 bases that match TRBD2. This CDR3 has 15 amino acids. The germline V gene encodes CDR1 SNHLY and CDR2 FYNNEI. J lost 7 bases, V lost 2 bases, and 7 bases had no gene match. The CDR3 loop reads CASSESGLAGNEQFF. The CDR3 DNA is TGTGCCAGCAGTGAATCCGGACTAGCCGGGAATGAGCAGTTCTTC.

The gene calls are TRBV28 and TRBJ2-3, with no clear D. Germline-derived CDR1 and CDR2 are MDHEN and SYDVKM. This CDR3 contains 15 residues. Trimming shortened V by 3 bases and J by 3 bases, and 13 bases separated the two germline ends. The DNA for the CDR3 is TGTGCCAGCAGTTTGTCGCAGATAATGACAGATACGCAGTATTTT. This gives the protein CASSLSQIMTDTQYF.

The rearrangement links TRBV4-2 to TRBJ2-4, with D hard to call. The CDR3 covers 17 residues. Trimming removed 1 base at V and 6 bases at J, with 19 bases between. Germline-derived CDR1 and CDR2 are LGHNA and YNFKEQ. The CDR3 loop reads CASSQGKDLTHLNIQYF. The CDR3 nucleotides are TGTGCCAGCAGCCAAGGAAAAGACCTCACCCATTTAAACATTCAGTACTTC.

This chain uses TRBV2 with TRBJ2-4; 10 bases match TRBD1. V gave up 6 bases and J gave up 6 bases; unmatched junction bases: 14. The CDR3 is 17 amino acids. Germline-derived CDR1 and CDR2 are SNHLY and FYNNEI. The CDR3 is CASRPLDRGLTGNIQYF. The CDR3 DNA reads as TGTGCCAGCAGACCACTCGACAGGGGGCTGACCGGAAACATTCAGTACTTC.